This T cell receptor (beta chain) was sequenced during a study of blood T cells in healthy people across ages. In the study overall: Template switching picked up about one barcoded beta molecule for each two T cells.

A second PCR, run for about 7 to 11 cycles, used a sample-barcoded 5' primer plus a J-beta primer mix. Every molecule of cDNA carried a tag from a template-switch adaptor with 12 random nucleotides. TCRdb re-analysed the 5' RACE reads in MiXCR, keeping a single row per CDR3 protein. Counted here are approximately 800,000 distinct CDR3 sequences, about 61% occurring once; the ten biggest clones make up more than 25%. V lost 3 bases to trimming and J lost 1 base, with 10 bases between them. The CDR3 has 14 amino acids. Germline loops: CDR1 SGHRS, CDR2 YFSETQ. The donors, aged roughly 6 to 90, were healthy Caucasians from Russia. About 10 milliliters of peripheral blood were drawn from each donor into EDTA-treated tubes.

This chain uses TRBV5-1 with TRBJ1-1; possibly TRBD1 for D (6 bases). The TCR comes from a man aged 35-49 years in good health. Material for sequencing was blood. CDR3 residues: CASSSGGTNTEAFF. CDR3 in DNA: TGCGCCAGCAGCTCGGGGGGCACGAACACTGAAGCTTTCTTT.